Listed below are T cell receptor beta chains from one sample, sequenced in a study of cytomegalovirus exposure and HLA in healthy donors. The assay was immunoSEQ multiplex PCR, and TCRdb's table has in-frame clones only and misses some. Here the sample table reports about 110,000 clones. Input material: PBMCs. Every receptor here comes from a man in his fifties in good health and CMV-seronegative. CDR3s leave out the opening cysteine and the closing phenylalanine or tryptophan. The order of the fields is V gene, D gene, J gene, CDR3 protein. D genes are given only for firm matches.

v_call: TRBV18; d_call: -; j_call: TRBJ1-4; cdr3_aa: ASSRSRLANEKLF
v_call: TRBV6-5; d_call: -; j_call: TRBJ2-7; cdr3_aa: ASSYSSTLLVEQY
v_call: TRBV18; d_call: -; j_call: TRBJ2-3; cdr3_aa: ASSPLPSRSDTQY
v_call: TRBV5-1; d_call: -; j_call: TRBJ2-2; cdr3_aa: ASSLVRAGTGELF
v_call: TRBV29-1; d_call: TRBD2; j_call: TRBJ2-1; cdr3_aa: SVAPDGGGDNEQF
v_call: TRBV5-4; d_call: TRBD2; j_call: TRBJ2-5; cdr3_aa: ASSRKLAQQETQY
v_call: TRBV19; d_call: -; j_call: TRBJ1-5; cdr3_aa: ASRSRAVSNQPQH
v_call: TRBV10-3; d_call: -; j_call: TRBJ2-7; cdr3_aa: AISERQGSRRLY
v_call: TRBV6-1; d_call: TRBD1; j_call: TRBJ2-7; cdr3_aa: ASSGYGTGPYEQY
v_call: TRBV5-4; d_call: -; j_call: TRBJ1-3; cdr3_aa: ASSPRRDSGNTIY
v_call: TRBV18; d_call: -; j_call: TRBJ2-3; cdr3_aa: ASSPPRLQVVNTQY
v_call: TRBV7-2; d_call: TRBD1; j_call: TRBJ1-1; cdr3_aa: ASSLNPTGSPNTEAF
v_call: TRBV7-9; d_call: TRBD2; j_call: TRBJ2-7; cdr3_aa: ASSLDAGGSIYEQY
v_call: TRBV5-5; d_call: -; j_call: TRBJ2-3; cdr3_aa: ASSSDTLAQY
v_call: TRBV5-4; d_call: -; j_call: TRBJ1-2; cdr3_aa: ASSRQTSNYGYT
v_call: TRBV15; d_call: TRBD1; j_call: TRBJ1-2; cdr3_aa: ATSSRGQGGYT
v_call: TRBV29-1; d_call: TRBD2; j_call: TRBJ2-3; cdr3_aa: SVGLAGRGDTQY
v_call: TRBV30; d_call: TRBD1; j_call: TRBJ1-2; cdr3_aa: AWTSFTRGQGGLES
v_call: TRBV15; d_call: TRBD2; j_call: TRBJ2-1; cdr3_aa: ATSSGTSGRAGEQF
v_call: TRBV7-2; d_call: TRBD2; j_call: TRBJ2-5; cdr3_aa: ASSSSTSKETQY
v_call: TRBV5-1; d_call: TRBD2; j_call: TRBJ2-7; cdr3_aa: ASAGGRELLGYEQY
v_call: TRBV6-1; d_call: -; j_call: TRBJ1-1; cdr3_aa: ASSVTSLEAF
v_call: TRBV2; d_call: -; j_call: TRBJ1-1; cdr3_aa: ASKRGGKSTEAF
v_call: TRBV7-2; d_call: TRBD2; j_call: TRBJ2-5; cdr3_aa: ASSPGLQRSETQY
v_call: TRBV18; d_call: -; j_call: TRBJ1-1; cdr3_aa: ASSPDPHRAAF
v_call: TRBV4-1; d_call: -; j_call: TRBJ2-7; cdr3_aa: ASSQDTYEQY
v_call: TRBV7-6; d_call: -; j_call: TRBJ2-7; cdr3_aa: ASSLEGSGAYEQY
v_call: TRBV9; d_call: TRBD2; j_call: TRBJ2-1; cdr3_aa: ASSVATGRGGYNEQF
v_call: TRBV7-8; d_call: TRBD2; j_call: TRBJ2-7; cdr3_aa: ASSLPSGPYEQY
v_call: TRBV7-7; d_call: -; j_call: TRBJ2-1; cdr3_aa: ASSLVGGATYNEQF
v_call: TRBV7-9; d_call: TRBD1; j_call: TRBJ2-5; cdr3_aa: ASSTSTGGETQY